The 24 T cell receptor beta chains below were found in one sample sequenced in a study of T cell responses to AZD1222 COVID-19 vaccine. Some clones are missing from TCRdb's copy, which holds only in-frame ones; the method was immunoSEQ multiplex PCR. The table lists approximately 67,000 clones, approximately 83% of them singletons. Sequenced material: peripheral blood, taken 28 days after the second AZD1222 dose. The receptors were sampled from an adult who received the AZD1222 COVID-19 vaccine.

This clone appeared a few times. The chain recombines TRBV5-4 with TRBJ2-7; 11 bases agree with TRBD2. The CDR3 has 16 amino acids. Per germline, CDR1 SGHNT and CDR2 YYREEE (reference sequence). Trimming took 3 bases from V and 2 from J; bases not matched to a gene: 7. CDR3 sequence reads: CASSSSRLAGTYEQYF. CDR3 DNA: TGTGCCAGCAGCTCCTCCCGACTAGCGGGGACCTACGAGCAGTACTTC.

The J gene is TRBJ1-1, the V gene TRBV19; D is unclear. The germline V and J ends were trimmed by 4 bases and 7 bases, with 10 bases remaining between them. This CDR3 has 12 residues. From germline, CDR1 is LNHDA and CDR2 SQIVND (reference sequence). The DNA for the CDR3 is TGTGCCAGTAGTAGGGGTTTTGATGAAGCTTTCTTT. Protein: CASSRGFDEAFF. Combining the CDR3 with reference TRBV19 and TRBJ1-1 gives the whole variable domain DGGITQSPKYLFRKEGQNVTLSCEQNLNHDAMYWYRQDPGQGLRLIYYSQIVNDFQKGDIAEGYSVSREKKESFPLTVTSAQKNPTAFYLCASSRGFDEAFFGQGTRLTVV.

This chain connects TRBV24-1 to TRBJ2-2, with 8 bases identical to TRBD1. Trimming took 4 bases from V and 1 from J; bases not matched to a gene: 4. The CDR3 totals 16 residues. Germline V lookup: CDR1 KGHDR, CDR2 SFDVKD. CDR3: CATSEAGGLNTGELFF. The DNA for the CDR3 is TGTGCCACCAGTGAGGCAGGGGGCTTGAACACCGGGGAGCTGTTTTTT.

In its sample, this clone was seen a few times. The chain couples TRBV7-2 to TRBJ1-6, with 7 bases lining up with TRBD1. V gave up 6 bases and J gave up 7 bases; unmatched junction bases: 15. CDR1 and CDR2 (germline): SGHTA, FQGNSA. The CDR3 covers 17 residues. Written as DNA, the CDR3 is TGTGCCAGCAGATTCTCCCTGACAGGGCGCGGCAATTCACCCCTCCACTTT. Residues: CASRFSLTGRGNSPLHF. Full variable domain (missing parts from reference TRBV7-2 and TRBJ1-6): GAGVSQSPSNKVTEKGKDVELRCDPISGHTALYWYRQSLGQGLEFLIYFQGNSAPDKSGLPSDRFSAERTGGSVSTLTIQRTQQEDSAVYLCASRFSLTGRGNSPLHFGNGTRLTVT.

The rearrangement joins TRBV11-3 to TRBJ1-1; no clear D. The germline CDR1 and CDR2 sequences are SGHNT and YENEEA. The CDR3 length is 13 residues. Deletions cut 0 bases from V and 1 base from J, with 3 bases between. CDR3: CASSLETNTEAFF. CDR3 nucleotides: TGTGCCAGCAGCTTAGAGACGAACACTGAAGCTTTCTTT.

The genes are TRBV7-2 and TRBJ1-4; TRBD1 is a possible D gene (5 bases). V shed 3 bases and J shed 12 bases, with 14 bases lying between them. Germline CDR1 is SGHTA and CDR2 is FQGNSA. This CDR3 comprises 13 residues. The CDR3 sequence is CASSFRRGLELFF. CDR3 DNA sequence: TGTGCCAGCAGCTTTCGAAGGGGTTTGGAACTGTTTTTT.

This rearrangement joins TRBV19 to TRBJ1-4; TRBD1 aligns across 7 bases. The CDR3 consists of 14 residues. Germline V CDR1 and CDR2: LNHDA, SQIVND (reference sequence). J gave up 7 bases and V 6 bases, and 8 bases lay outside the gene matches. CDR3 sequence reads: CASRTTGDTEKLFF. In DNA form, the CDR3 reads TGTGCCAGTAGGACAACAGGGGATACTGAAAAACTGTTTTTT.

There are a few counts of this clone. The chain uses TRBV19 and TRBJ2-7; D is unclear. With 10 bases removed from V and 0 bases from J, the gap between germline ends came to 13 bases. CDR3 length: 13 residues. Germline assignment: CDR1 LNHDA and CDR2 SQIVND (reference sequence). For the CDR3, the DNA is TGTGCCACCTTAGATTTGAGCTCCTACGAGCAGTACTTC. Translation: CATLDLSSYEQYF.

This clone has more than one count but fewer than ten. The V and J genes are TRBV6-1 and TRBJ2-7, with D hard to call. Germline CDR1 is MNHNS and CDR2 is SASEGT. The length of the CDR3 is 12 residues. With 3 bases removed from V and 3 bases from J, the gap between germline ends came to 6 bases. CDR3 residues: CASSDPGYEQYF. The CDR3 DNA follows: TGTGCCAGCAGTGACCCGGGCTACGAGCAGTACTTC.

J is TRBJ1-1 and V is TRBV9; no reliable D call. The V gene lost 0 bases and the J gene lost 3 bases, with 9 bases spanning the gap. The CDR3 contains 14 residues. Germline V gene sequence: CDR1 SGDLS, CDR2 YYNGEE. The CDR3 DNA reads as TGTGCCAGCAGCGTAGACTCAGGTTACACTGAAGCTTTCTTT. It translates to CASSVDSGYTEAFF.

This chain connects TRBV28 to TRBJ1-1; maybe TRBD1 (6 bases). This CDR3 comprises 12 residues. Trimming cost V 5 bases and J 3 bases, with 7 bases left between them. The germline CDR1 and CDR2 sequences are MDHEN and SYDVKM. The CDR3 loop is CASSRQDTEAFF. The CDR3 DNA reads TGTGCCAGCAGTCGACAGGACACTGAAGCTTTCTTT.

The chain links TRBV28 to TRBJ1-2; 9 bases line up with TRBD1. This CDR3 spans 14 amino acids. Germline CDR1 and CDR2: MDHEN and SYDVKM. V lost 5 bases and J lost 3; bases outside the gene matches: 4. The DNA of the CDR3 is TGTGCCAGCAGTCACAGGGGGCGCGACTATGGCTACACCTTC. Protein sequence: CASSHRGRDYGYTF.

The rearrangement uses TRBV11-2 and TRBJ2-5; D may be TRBD1 (6 bases). The V gene's germline CDR1 is SGHAT and CDR2 FQNNGV. This CDR3 has 14 residues. Between the trimmed V and J ends, which lost 4 bases and 5 bases, there was a span of 14 bases. The CDR3 loop is CASSSKQGLETQYF. Here the CDR3 DNA reads TGTGCCAGCAGCTCCAAGCAGGGGCTGGAGACCCAGTACTTC.

The chain uses TRBV27 and TRBJ2-5; D unclear. Germline CDR1 and CDR2: MNHEY and SMNVEV (reference sequence). This CDR3 comprises 13 residues. The germline V and J ends were trimmed by 5 bases and 4 bases, with 11 bases remaining between them. CDR3 sequence (DNA): TGTGCCAGCAGTCAACTATCCCCAGAGACCCAGTACTTC. This encodes CASSQLSPETQYF.

The rearrangement links TRBV29-1 to TRBJ2-3; TRBD2 aligns across 9 bases. The CDR3 runs 13 residues. CDR1 and CDR2 (germline): SQVTM, ANQGSEA. V shed 4 bases and J 6 bases; nucleotides not matched to a gene: 5. The CDR3 reads CSVGGGAMDTQYF. The DNA of the CDR3 is TGCAGCGTTGGCGGGGGGGCGATGGATACGCAGTATTTT.

The chain couples TRBV11-3 to TRBJ1-1, with D perhaps matching TRBD1 (6 bases). Germline values: CDR1 SGHNT, CDR2 YENEEA. The CDR3 loop spans 14 amino acids. Between the trimmed V and J ends, which lost 5 bases and 4 bases, there was a span of 14 bases. The CDR3 sequence is CASSIGGPGTEAFF. In nucleotides, the CDR3 is TGTGCCAGCAGCATCGGGGGCCCGGGCACTGAAGCTTTCTTT.

The chain joins TRBV19 to TRBJ2-4; 10 bases align to TRBD1. CDR1 and CDR2 from the germline V gene are LNHDA and SQIVND (reference sequence). J lost 1 base, V lost 6 bases, and 3 bases had no gene match. This CDR3 is built from 15 residues. This chain's CDR3 is CASRWTGGAKNIQYF. Written as DNA, the CDR3 is TGTGCCAGTAGATGGACAGGGGGGGCCAAAAACATTCAGTACTTC.

V gene TRBV5-8 combines with J gene TRBJ2-4; the match to TRBD1 covers 8 bases. CDR3 length equals 14 residues. Per the germline V gene, CDR1 is SGHTS and CDR2 is YDEGEE. The J segment lost 8 bases and the V segment lost 3 bases, leaving 7 bases of the junction unmatched. This CDR3 reads CASSYGQGWDIQYF. In nucleotides, the CDR3 is TGTGCCAGCAGCTATGGACAGGGCTGGGACATTCAGTACTTC.

The V gene is TRBV11-2, the J gene TRBJ2-3; no reliable D call. The CDR3 spans 14 residues. V gave up 2 bases and J gave up 4 bases, with 10 bases separating them. The germline V gene has CDR1 SGHAT and CDR2 FQNNGV. The CDR3 reads CASSLTGDPDTQYF. The CDR3 DNA follows: TGTGCCAGCAGCTTAACTGGCGACCCAGATACGCAGTATTTT.

This chain connects TRBV27 to TRBJ2-7; 9 bases align to TRBD1. Germline CDR1 and CDR2: MNHEY and SMNVEV (reference sequence). The J segment lost 4 bases and the V segment lost 2 bases, leaving 12 bases of the junction unmatched. This CDR3 is built from 17 residues. CDR3: CASSLGSGQGGFYEQYF. The CDR3 DNA follows: TGTGCCAGCAGTTTAGGATCGGGACAGGGTGGTTTTTACGAGCAGTACTTC.

In its sample, this clone was seen once. J is TRBJ2-3 and V is TRBV5-6; D remains unclear. Germline-derived CDR1 and CDR2 are SGHDT and YYEEEE. V was pared by 4 bases and J by 2 bases, with 11 bases between. The CDR3 sequence is 14 residues long. This chain's CDR3 is CASSQGSLTDTQYF. Here the CDR3 DNA reads TGTGCCAGCAGCCAAGGATCACTCACAGATACGCAGTATTTT.

The chain uses TRBV19 and TRBJ2-3; no definite D call. Trimming stripped 6 bases from V and 7 bases from J, with 5 bases between. In germline, CDR1 is LNHDA, CDR2 SQIVND (reference sequence). CDR3 length equals 10 residues. CDR3 in DNA: TGTGCCAGTAGAGGAAATACGCAGTATTTT. Its protein is CASRGNTQYF.

The rearrangement uses TRBV9 and TRBJ2-5, with 11 bases aligning to TRBD2. From germline, CDR1 is SGDLS and CDR2 YYNGEE. Unmatched junction bases numbered 0, after V lost 0 bases and J lost 5 bases. The CDR3 is 14 residues long. The CDR3 spells CASSVVAGGETQYF. DNA of the CDR3: TGTGCCAGCAGCGTAGTAGCGGGGGGGGAGACCCAGTACTTC. The whole variable domain, filled in from reference TRBV9 and TRBJ2-5, reads DSGVTQTPKHLITATGQRVTLRCSPRSGDLSVYWYQQSLDQGLQFLIQYYNGEERAKGNILERFSAQQFPDLHSELNLSSLELGDSALYFCASSVVAGGETQYFGPGTRLLVL.

The chain couples TRBV19 to TRBJ1-5; tentative D call: TRBD1 (5 bases). The V end was cut by 3 bases, the J end by 0 bases, with 9 bases between. CDR3 length: 15 amino acids. In germline, CDR1 is LNHDA, CDR2 SQIVND (reference sequence). The CDR3 nucleotides read TGTGCCAGTAGTATTCAGGGTCTTAGCAATCAGCCCCAGCATTTT. Residues: CASSIQGLSNQPQHF.